The 15 T cell receptor beta chains below all came from one sample that was sequenced in a study of cytomegalovirus exposure and HLA in healthy donors. In the PCR, 60 Vbeta and 13 Jbeta primers were used. The assay was immunoSEQ multiplex PCR, and TCRdb's table has in-frame clones only and misses some. The table has around 140,000 clones, around 75% seen once. The specimen sequenced was PBMCs. The receptors here all came from a man in his forties or fifties in good health and CMV-seronegative.

Only one count was recorded for this clone. The genes are TRBV7-2 and TRBJ2-3; D perhaps matches TRBD2 (6 bases). V lost 5 bases and J 4 bases, leaving 19 bases between the germline ends. The germline V gene has CDR1 SGHTA and CDR2 FQGNSA. This CDR3 comprises 16 residues. The DNA of the CDR3 is TGTGCCAGCAGCGGGTGGGACTCCGCCCGGGCAGATACGCAGTATTTT. It codes for CASSGWDSARADTQYF.

This rearrangement joins TRBV13 to TRBJ1-1; 8 positions agree with TRBD1. The CDR3 spans 15 residues. Germline V gene lookup returns CDR1 PRHDT and CDR2 FYEKMQ (reference sequence). Germline trimming cut 5 bases from V and 2 bases from J; bases unmatched to any gene: 7. The DNA for the CDR3 is TGTGCCAGCAGCGCCCGACAGGGGCTTAACACTGAAGCTTTCTTT. It codes for CASSARQGLNTEAFF.

The table lists this clone with a count of one. The rearrangement uses TRBV7-9 and TRBJ1-2; 11 positions agree with TRBD1. Germline-derived CDR1 and CDR2 are SEHNR and FQNEAQ (reference sequence). This CDR3 spans 15 amino acids. The ends lost 4 bases at V and 2 bases at J; junction bases unmatched: 3. CDR3: CASSWTGGANYGYTF. The CDR3 DNA sequence: TGTGCCAGCAGCTGGACAGGGGGCGCGAACTATGGCTACACCTTC.

This sequence joins TRBV9 and TRBJ2-3, with D perhaps matching TRBD1 (5 bases). This CDR3 has 16 residues. V lost 2 bases, J lost 0 bases, and 13 bases lay in between. Germline assignment: CDR1 SGDLS and CDR2 YYNGEE. CDR3 DNA sequence: TGTGCCAGCAGCGTGTGGGGCAGGTCTAGCACAGATACGCAGTATTTT. Translating gives CASSVWGRSSTDTQYF.

J is TRBJ1-2 and V is TRBV29-1; 9 bases are shared with TRBD1. The CDR3 spans 14 residues. V lost 3 bases and J lost 7; bases outside the gene matches: 9. The V gene's germline CDR1 is SQVTM and CDR2 ANQGSEA. CDR3 sequence: CSVESWDREGGYTF. In DNA, the CDR3 is TGCAGCGTTGAGTCTTGGGACAGGGAAGGTGGCTACACCTTC.

The chain employs TRBV2 and TRBJ2-5; the match to TRBD2 covers 14 bases. There are 17 residues in the CDR3. The trim removed 6 bases at V and 1 base at J, leaving 7 bases unmatched. CDR1 and CDR2 (germline): SNHLY, FYNNEI. The CDR3 sequence is CASSPGTSGGAQETQYF. CDR3 in DNA: TGTGCCAGCAGCCCCGGGACTAGCGGGGGAGCCCAAGAGACCCAGTACTTC.

The chain employs TRBV7-9 and TRBJ2-2, with 9 bases that match TRBD2. The CDR3 consists of 16 residues. V shed 8 bases, J shed 3 bases, and the junction held 10 bases outside the gene matches. Germline CDR1 is SEHNR and CDR2 is FQNEAQ (reference sequence). DNA for the CDR3: TGTGCCAGCCGGATGTGGGGACTAGCCGACACCGGGGAGCTGTTTTTT. Its protein is CASRMWGLADTGELFF.

CDR3 residues: CASSYSTREGRGYTF. In DNA, the CDR3 is TGTGCCAGCAGTTACTCGACGCGGGAGGGGCGTGGCTACACCTTC. This sequence joins TRBV6-6 and TRBJ1-2; D may be TRBD1 (5 bases). The V gene's germline CDR1 is MNHNY and CDR2 SVGAGI (reference sequence). CDR3 length equals 15 residues. V lost 0 bases, J lost 7 bases, and 15 bases lay in between.

The chain carries TRBV13 and TRBJ2-2, with TRBD1 identical over 7 bases. The trim removed 5 bases at V and 3 bases at J, leaving 6 bases unmatched. Germline CDR1 PRHDT, CDR2 FYEKMQ (reference sequence). The CDR3 has 15 amino acids. The DNA for the CDR3 is TGTGCCAGCAGCCCCGAGACAGGGTACACCGGGGAGCTGTTTTTT. Residues: CASSPETGYTGELFF. Supplemented by reference TRBV13 and TRBJ2-2, the full variable domain reads AAGVIQSPRHLIKEKRETATLKCYPIPRHDTVYWYQQGPGQDPQFLISFYEKMQSDKGSIPDRFSAQQFSDYHSELNMSSLELGDSALYFCASSPETGYTGELFFGEGSRLTVL.

CDR3: CASSVGTARNSPLHF. CDR3 coding DNA: TGTGCCAGCAGCGTAGGGACAGCCAGAAATTCACCCCTCCACTTT. The chain recombines TRBV5-6 with TRBJ1-6; 7 bases are a match to TRBD1. The junction had 8 bases not matched to a gene; V was cut back by 4 bases and J by 7 bases. Germline loops: CDR1 SGHDT, CDR2 YYEEEE. The CDR3 consists of 15 residues. Full variable domain (missing parts from reference TRBV5-6 and TRBJ1-6): DAGVTQSPTHLIKTRGQQVTLRCSPKSGHDTVSWYQQALGQGPQFIFQYYEEEERQRGNFPDRFSGHQFPNYSSELNVNALLLGDSALYLCASSVGTARNSPLHFGNGTRLTVT.

The CDR3 sequence is CASRETGHTEAFF. In DNA, the CDR3 is TGTGCCAGCAGAGAAACAGGGCACACTGAAGCTTTCTTT. The genes are TRBV7-3 and TRBJ1-1; the D gene is possibly TRBD1 (6 bases). V was shortened by 6 bases and J by 3 bases, with 11 bases between the two germline ends. Germline assignment: CDR1 SGHTA and CDR2 FQGTGA. This CDR3 has 13 residues.

The chain uses TRBV28 and TRBJ2-1; 7 bases align to TRBD1. The junction had 10 bases not matched to a gene; V was cut back by 6 bases and J by 2 bases. The CDR3 spans 16 residues. Germline-derived CDR1 and CDR2 are MDHEN and SYDVKM. The CDR3: CASSLHRGKTYNEQFF. In DNA form, the CDR3 reads TGTGCCAGCAGCTTGCACAGGGGAAAAACCTACAATGAGCAGTTCTTC.

The chain has TRBV9 and TRBJ1-4; tentatively, D is TRBD1 (5 bases). The CDR3 sequence is 13 residues long. V was pared by 7 bases and J by 3 bases, with 10 bases between. Germline assignment: CDR1 SGDLS and CDR2 YYNGEE. The CDR3 spells CASGEGPNEKLFF. CDR3 in DNA: TGTGCCAGCGGGGAGGGGCCTAATGAAAAACTGTTTTTT.

CDR3 DNA: TGCGCCAGCAGCTTGGTCACAGGGAACTACGAGCAGTACTTC. Residues: CASSLVTGNYEQYF. V usage is TRBV5-1 and J usage is TRBJ2-7; maybe TRBD1 (6 bases). This CDR3 has 14 residues. Germline CDR1 reads SGHRS; CDR2 reads YFSETQ. Trimming removed 0 bases at V and 3 bases at J, with 10 bases between.

The chain uses TRBV7-2 and TRBJ1-2; D ambiguous. The CDR3 loop spans 13 amino acids. Germline-derived CDR1 and CDR2 are SGHTA and FQGNSA. V dropped 5 bases and J dropped 4 bases, with 11 bases sitting between them. CDR3 region: CASSPGRGYGYTF. The CDR3 DNA sequence: TGTGCCAGCAGCCCCGGCCGGGGCTATGGCTACACCTTC.